The 29 T cell receptor beta chains reported below all come from one sample, sequenced in a study of blood T cell repertoires in COVID-19. Some clones are missing from TCRdb's copy, which holds only in-frame ones; the method was immunoSEQ multiplex PCR. Among under 250,000 clones, 65% to 85% were seen once, and the ten largest hold 4% to 5.5%. The specimen was peripheral blood. These receptors were taken from a man aged 45-65 years with active or convalescent COVID-19.

This clone was counted once. The V gene is TRBV6-6, the J gene TRBJ1-6; a weak D match, TRBD1 (6 bases). The germline V and J ends were trimmed by 4 bases and 7 bases, with 11 bases remaining between them. CDR3 length: 14 residues. Germline V gene lookup returns CDR1 MNHNY and CDR2 SVGAGI (reference sequence). For the CDR3, the DNA is TGTGCCAGCAGTTGGGGGCCTAGAAATTCACCCCTCCACTTT. Translating gives CASSWGPRNSPLHF.

Only one count was recorded for this clone. The V and J genes are TRBV5-5 and TRBJ2-2, with D tentatively TRBD2 (6 bases). Germline V CDR1 and CDR2: SGHKS, YYEKEE (reference sequence). V was trimmed by 5 bases and J by 0 bases, leaving 14 bases between them. The CDR3 loop spans 16 amino acids. CDR3 DNA: TGTGCCAGCAGTCACGGCGGGACCTCGAACACCGGGGAGCTGTTTTTT. It yields the protein CASSHGGTSNTGELFF.

This chain connects TRBV7-6 to TRBJ2-3; 9 positions match TRBD1. The CDR3 is 16 residues long. Germline V gene sequence: CDR1 SGHVS, CDR2 FNYEAQ. V lost 1 base to trimming and J lost 3 bases; unmatched junction nucleotides: 5. The CDR3 nucleotides read TGTGCCAGCAGCTTAGAGGGACAGGGTGGGACAGATACGCAGTATTTT. Encoded protein: CASSLEGQGGTDTQYF.

V gene TRBV5-4 combines with J gene TRBJ2-1, with a weak D call TRBD1 (6 bases). CDR3 length: 13 residues. Germline V CDR1 and CDR2: SGHNT, YYREEE (reference sequence). Trimming shortened V by 0 bases and J by 12 bases, and 13 bases separated the two germline ends. The CDR3 is CASSLGQDMGQFF. The CDR3 nucleotides read TGTGCCAGCAGCTTGGGACAGGACATGGGGCAGTTCTTC.

The chain couples TRBV6-6 to TRBJ2-7; 8 bases are shared with TRBD1. The CDR3 runs 14 residues. CDR1 is MNHNY, CDR2 SVGAGI, per germline (reference sequence). Germline trimming cut 7 bases from V and 6 bases from J; bases unmatched to any gene: 11. The CDR3 DNA is TGTGCCAGCACGCAGGGGGCTGGTCGGGTCGAGCAGTACTTC. Protein: CASTQGAGRVEQYF.

The chain is built from TRBV5-8 and TRBJ2-1; 8 bases match TRBD1. V lost 2 bases to trimming and J lost 3 bases; unmatched junction nucleotides: 7. The V gene's germline CDR1 is SGHTS and CDR2 YDEGEE. There are 16 residues in the CDR3. The CDR3 nucleotides read TGTGCCAGCAGCTTTTCCTTGGGACAGGTCTACAATGAGCAGTTCTTC. Its protein product is CASSFSLGQVYNEQFF.

This rearrangement joins TRBV19 to TRBJ2-5; D remains ambiguous. Trimming took off 3 bases at V and 7 bases at J, with 12 bases between the two ends. Looked up from germline, CDR1 is LNHDA and CDR2 is SQIVND (reference sequence). This CDR3 is 13 amino acids long. CDR3 sequence reads: CASSIGLPGTQYF. For the CDR3, the DNA is TGTGCCAGTAGTATTGGGCTACCCGGGACCCAGTACTTC. Drawing the rest from reference TRBV19 and TRBJ2-5, the complete variable domain is DGGITQSPKYLFRKEGQNVTLSCEQNLNHDAMYWYRQDPGQGLRLIYYSQIVNDFQKGDIAEGYSVSREKKESFPLTVTSAQKNPTAFYLCASSIGLPGTQYFGPGTRLLVL.

The chain couples TRBV6-5 to TRBJ1-6, with D possibly being TRBD1 (6 bases). Trimming left V 7 bases short and J 8 bases short, with 12 bases between. Germline V lookup: CDR1 MNHEY, CDR2 SVGAGI. This CDR3 comprises 13 residues. The CDR3 here is CASNPGHDSPLHF. The CDR3 bases are TGTGCCAGCAACCCGGGACATGATTCACCCCTCCACTTT.

V and J are TRBV30 and TRBJ1-3; 7 nucleotides match TRBD1. Trimming at V came to 7 bases and at J to 2 bases, leaving 5 bases not matched to a gene. Germline CDR1 is GTSNPN and CDR2 is SVGIG (reference sequence). This CDR3 has 13 amino acids. The CDR3, as DNA: TGTGCCTACTCGACAGGGCCTGGAAACACCATATATTTT. Amino acid sequence: CAYSTGPGNTIYF.

The chain couples TRBV7-3 to TRBJ1-1; 8 positions match TRBD1. Germline CDR1 and CDR2: SGHTA and FQGTGA. J lost 1 base, V lost 8 bases, and 6 bases had no gene match. The CDR3 contains 14 residues. The CDR3 sequence: CASGKDRGNTEAFF. CDR3 sequence (DNA): TGTGCCAGCGGAAAAGACAGGGGGAACACTGAAGCTTTCTTT.

The genes are TRBV19 and TRBJ1-2, with D possibly matching TRBD1 (5 bases). Germline assignment: CDR1 LNHDA and CDR2 SQIVND (reference sequence). V lost 3 bases, J lost 1 base, and 12 bases lay in between. The CDR3 is 15 amino acids. CDR3 loop: CASSMRQGVNYGYTF. The CDR3 DNA sequence: TGTGCCAGTAGTATGCGGCAGGGTGTTAACTATGGCTACACCTTC.

V and J are TRBV7-9 and TRBJ1-5, with 9 bases identical to TRBD1. Germline V gene sequence: CDR1 SEHNR, CDR2 FQNEAQ (reference sequence). This CDR3 contains 11 residues. After removal of 4 bases from V and 16 bases from J, the junction contained 5 bases not matched to a gene. CDR3: CASSYGTGLHF. CDR3 sequence (DNA): TGTGCCAGCAGCTATGGGACAGGGCTCCATTTT. The complete variable domain, with remaining parts taken from reference TRBV7-9 and TRBJ1-5, reads DTGVSQNPRHKITKRGQNVTFRCDPISEHNRLYWYRQTLGQGPEFLTYFQNEAQLEKSRLLSDRFSAERPKGSFSTLEIQRTEQGDSAMYLCASSYGTGLHFGDGTRLSIL.

The V and J genes are TRBV6-4 and TRBJ1-6; D possibly corresponds to TRBD1 (6 bases). Germline CDR1 and CDR2: MRHNA and SNTAGT. Trimming cost V 7 bases and J 7 bases, with 14 bases left between them. The length of the CDR3 is 14 residues. The CDR3 loop is CASNIDRSNSPLHF. As DNA, the CDR3 is TGTGCCAGCAACATCGACAGGAGCAATTCACCCCTCCACTTT.

This clone was counted only a few times. V gene TRBV6-1 combines with J gene TRBJ1-5, with D perhaps matching TRBD1 (5 bases). Germline V gene data show CDR1 as MNHNS and CDR2 as SASEGT. This CDR3 region has 17 residues. The ends were cut back, 4 bases at V and 4 bases at J, with 20 bases in the middle. CDR3 in DNA: TGTGCCAGCAGTGCGGGCCGGGTTGGGGCAGGGAATCAGCCCCAGCATTTT. Protein sequence: CASSAGRVGAGNQPQHF.

The chain carries TRBV14 and TRBJ1-2; D ambiguous. Germline V gene lookup returns CDR1 SGHDN and CDR2 FVKESK. The CDR3 runs to 13 residues. Trimming stripped 5 bases from V and 3 bases from J, with 10 bases between. CDR3 protein: CASSLQIHYGYTF. The CDR3 DNA sequence: TGTGCCAGCAGCTTACAGATTCACTATGGCTACACCTTC.

The chain is built from TRBV7-3 and TRBJ2-2, with unresolved D. CDR3 length equals 14 residues. Trimming cost V 4 bases and J 4 bases, with 10 bases left between them. From germline, CDR1 is SGHTA and CDR2 FQGTGA. CDR3 coding DNA: TGTGCCAGCAGCTCTTCTAGTGCCACCGGGGAGCTGTTTTTT. Translated, it gives CASSSSSATGELFF.

J is TRBJ1-5 and V is TRBV9, with 9 bases fitting TRBD1. Germline CDR1 SGDLS, CDR2 YYNGEE. V shed 3 bases and J 5 bases; nucleotides not matched to a gene: 0. The CDR3 is made up of 13 amino acids. The chain's CDR3 is CASSGTGDQPQHF. CDR3 DNA sequence: TGTGCCAGCAGCGGGACAGGGGATCAGCCCCAGCATTTT.

The chain joins TRBV11-2 to TRBJ2-7, with 9 bases matching TRBD1. CDR1 is SGHAT, CDR2 FQNNGV, per germline. The CDR3 contains 14 residues. Trimming at V came to 3 bases and at J to 4 bases, leaving 4 bases not matched to a gene. The CDR3 nucleotides read TGTGCCAGCAGCTTGACAGGGGGTATATACGAGCAGTACTTC. This encodes CASSLTGGIYEQYF.

The chain couples TRBV5-1 to TRBJ2-7; a weak D match, TRBD2 (6 bases). V gave up 5 bases and J gave up 0 bases, with 9 bases separating them. The CDR3 length is 13 residues. Germline values: CDR1 SGHRS, CDR2 YFSETQ. The CDR3 protein is CASSAGGSYEQYF. In DNA form, the CDR3 reads TGCGCCAGCAGTGCCGGGGGCTCCTACGAGCAGTACTTC.

The chain recombines TRBV7-6 with TRBJ1-5, with 10 bases matching TRBD1. The V gene's germline CDR1 is SGHVS and CDR2 FNYEAQ. Trimming took 1 base from V and 7 from J; bases not matched to a gene: 10. The CDR3 runs 17 residues. The CDR3, as DNA: TGTGCCAGCAGCTTAGTGGGGGAGACAGGGGGCGGACAGCCCCAGCATTTT. The encoded protein is CASSLVGETGGGQPQHF.

This chain links TRBV5-1 with TRBJ1-4; D unresolved. Trimming pared 1 base from V and 8 bases from J, leaving 12 bases between. CDR3 size: 14 residues. Germline CDR1 and CDR2: SGHRS and YFSETQ. CDR3 region: CASSLTLAHEKLFF. DNA of the CDR3: TGCGCCAGCAGCTTGACCCTAGCCCACGAAAAACTGTTTTTT.

The chain combines TRBV5-1 with TRBJ2-7; a possible D gene is TRBD1 (6 bases). Germline values: CDR1 SGHRS, CDR2 YFSETQ. The ends were cut back, 1 base at V and 6 bases at J, with 14 bases in the middle. This CDR3 spans 14 amino acids. The CDR3 DNA reads as TGCGCCAGCAGCTTGAGGCAGGGGACGGGCGAGCAGTACTTC. Amino acid sequence: CASSLRQGTGEQYF.

The genes are TRBV11-2 and TRBJ2-5, with D possibly matching TRBD1 (6 bases). The CDR3 totals 15 residues. The V and J ends lost 1 base and 1 base respectively, with 10 bases between them. CDR1 is SGHAT and CDR2 is FQNNGV in the germline V gene. The CDR3 loop reads CASSLGQDSQETQYF. CDR3 coding DNA: TGTGCCAGCAGCTTAGGACAGGACAGCCAAGAGACCCAGTACTTC.

A word on this clone: This likely comes from a read error, as the CDR3 has no conserved phenylalanine or tryptophan at its end. No DNA is shown, since the ends of the CDR3 on it are uncertain; the CDR3 is the one TCRdb lists. This rearrangement joins TRBV2 to TRBJ2-7; TRBD1, the table's D call, lacks a check against the DNA. CDR1 SNHLY and CDR2 FYNNEI come from the germline V gene. Inclusive of both ends, the CDR3 amounts to 14 amino acids. CDR3: CASSGEPGQGPTWL.

The chain is built from TRBV2 and TRBJ1-1; possibly TRBD1 for D (6 bases). Germline loops: CDR1 SNHLY, CDR2 FYNNEI. V was shortened by 5 bases and J by 0 bases, with 10 bases between the two germline ends. The CDR3 runs 14 residues. The CDR3 sequence: CASSTEGVNTEAFF. The CDR3 nucleotides are TGTGCCAGCAGTACCGAGGGGGTGAACACTGAAGCTTTCTTT.

J is TRBJ1-1 and V is TRBV19, with D possibly matching TRBD1 (6 bases). Trimming cost V 7 bases and J 5 bases, with 17 bases left between them. This CDR3 has 14 residues. The germline V gene has CDR1 LNHDA and CDR2 SQIVND (reference sequence). The CDR3 coding sequence is TGTGCCAGTAAGGCGAGGGGGGGCGGGACTGAAGCTTTCTTT. Its translation is CASKARGGGTEAFF. Combining the CDR3 with reference TRBV19 and TRBJ1-1 gives the whole variable domain DGGITQSPKYLFRKEGQNVTLSCEQNLNHDAMYWYRQDPGQGLRLIYYSQIVNDFQKGDIAEGYSVSREKKESFPLTVTSAQKNPTAFYLCASKARGGGTEAFFGQGTRLTVV.

Concerning this clone: Other nucleotide sequences in the sample specify the same CDR3. The V gene is TRBV19, the J gene TRBJ1-6; tentatively, D is TRBD1 (5 bases). The CDR3 has 14 residues. Germline V lookup: CDR1 LNHDA, CDR2 SQIVND (reference sequence). Trimming removed 3 bases at V and 4 bases at J, with 7 bases between. CDR3: CASSIRDYNSPLHF. CDR3 coding DNA: TGTGCCAGTAGTATCAGGGATTATAATTCACCCCTCCACTTT. Together with reference TRBV19 and TRBJ1-6, the CDR3 gives the full variable domain: DGGITQSPKYLFRKEGQNVTLSCEQNLNHDAMYWYRQDPGQGLRLIYYSQIVNDFQKGDIAEGYSVSREKKESFPLTVTSAQKNPTAFYLCASSIRDYNSPLHFGNGTRLTVT.

This chain uses TRBV28 with TRBJ1-5, with D possibly TRBD1 on 5 matching bases. Germline V gene data show CDR1 as MDHEN and CDR2 as SYDVKM. The CDR3 length is 13 residues. V lost 2 bases, J lost 7 bases, and 9 bases lay in between. CDR3 in amino acids: CASSLQGNQPQHF. Written as DNA, the CDR3 is TGTGCCAGCAGTTTACAGGGTAACCAGCCCCAGCATTTT.

This chain connects TRBV6-5 to TRBJ2-3; the match to TRBD2 covers 9 bases. The ends lost 6 bases at V and 0 bases at J; junction bases unmatched: 4. The CDR3 runs to 15 residues. The germline V gene encodes CDR1 MNHEY and CDR2 SVGAGI. The CDR3 spells CASRFLAGSTDTQYF. The CDR3 DNA reads as TGTGCCAGCAGATTTCTAGCGGGGAGCACAGATACGCAGTATTTT.